This T cell receptor beta chain appears in the sequencing data of a study of CD8 T cells in Susac syndrome. Whole-study context: Patients with Susac syndrome had blood drawn and were at that point therapy-naive, on corticosteroids, or on intravenous immunoglobulin alone.

Losses at the gene ends were 3 bases for V and 5 bases for J; bases not matched to a gene: 7. Germline V gene data show CDR1 as SGHNT and CDR2 as YYREEE (reference sequence). The CDR3 runs 15 residues. CD8+ and CD4+ T cells from blood underwent TCR beta sequencing. While CD8+ and CD4+ T cells were isolated negatively, TEMRA cells were enriched by FACS. Reverse transcription of roughly 0.45 to 1 ug RNA was carried out with random hexamers. The CDR3 of TCR beta was amplified by immunoSEQ multiplex PCR across 54 Vbeta and 13 Jbeta. TCRdb ran MiXCR on the immunoSEQ multiplex PCR reads and lists one entry per CDR3 protein. The sample lists 140,000 to 150,000 distinct CDR3 sequences, approximately 96% occurring once.

The receptor's source is a human donor with Susac syndrome. The chain recombines TRBV5-4 with TRBJ2-1; 8 nucleotides line up with TRBD1. The source material was CD4+ T cells from PBMCs. CDR3 in DNA: TGTGCCAGCAGCTACCAACAGGGGGTCAACAATGAGCAGTTCTTC. The encoded protein is CASSYQQGVNNEQFF.